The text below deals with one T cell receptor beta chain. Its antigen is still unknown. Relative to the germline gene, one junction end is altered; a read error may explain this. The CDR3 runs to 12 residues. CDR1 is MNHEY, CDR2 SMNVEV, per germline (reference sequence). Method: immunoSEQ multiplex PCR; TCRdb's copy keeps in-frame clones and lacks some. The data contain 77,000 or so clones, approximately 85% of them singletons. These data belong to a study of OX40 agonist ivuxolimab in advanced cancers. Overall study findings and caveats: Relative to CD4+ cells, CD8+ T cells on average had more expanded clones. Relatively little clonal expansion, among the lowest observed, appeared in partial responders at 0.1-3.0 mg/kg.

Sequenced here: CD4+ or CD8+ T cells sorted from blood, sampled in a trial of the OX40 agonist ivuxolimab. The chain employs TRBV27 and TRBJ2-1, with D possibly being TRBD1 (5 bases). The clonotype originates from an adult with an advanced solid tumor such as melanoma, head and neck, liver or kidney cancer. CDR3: CASSAWGLKLLF. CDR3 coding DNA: TGTGCCAGCAGTGCCTGGGGCCTAAAGCTACTCTTC.